This T cell receptor (beta chain) is drawn from a study of T cell repertoires in cytomegalovirus infection. Background on the study: Recently described HLA-C-restricted plus well-studied HLA-B-restricted CMV epitopes were used. CMV infection plus the matching HLA type was flagged by public TCR beta signatures. Study-level results: HLA-C-restricted, CMV-specific TCR beta clonotypes were dominant ex vivo. Cumulative frequency of public TCR beta families picked out carriers of CMV plus the relevant HLA.

One entry per CDR3 protein results from TCRdb running MiXCR on the reads. The sample yields about 25,000 distinct CDR3 sequences, under 25% seen once. The sample holds a few counts of this clonotype. What it binds is not known. V was pared by 7 bases and J by 1 base, with 4 bases between. The CDR3 loop spans 11 amino acids. CDR1 is MNHEY, CDR2 SVGEGT, per germline. The starting material was CD8+ T cells from cultured PBMCs, obtained from culture after CMV antigen stimulation. The TCR was taken from a human donor in good health (CMV status not recorded). Some clones in this sample may be carry-over from other donors' samples. This sequence joins TRBV6-2 or TRBV6-3 and TRBJ1-1, with D unclear. The CDR3 reads CASNRNTEAFF. In DNA, the CDR3 is TGTGCCAGCAACCGGAACACTGAAGCTTTCTTT.